A selection of T cell receptor beta chains follows, all from one sample in a study of spatial heterogeneity in lung cancer. TCRdb re-called the 5' RACE reads with MiXCR, one entry per CDR3 protein. The data show roughly 3,100 distinct CDR3 sequences, around a tenth seen once. Sequenced material: lung tumor tissue, taken at surgery. The receptor set was obtained from a male donor with early-stage non-small cell lung cancer. Both conserved end residues are part of each CDR3. The order of the fields is D gene, clone size, J gene, V gene, CDR3 DNA, CDR3 protein. D genes are given only for firm matches. Clone size is given for some rows only: seen once, a few or many times, or a class if the clone is expanded.

>-|-|TRBJ1-5|TRBV28
TGTGCCAGCAGTCTCCCGAACAGGGTCCGGAGCAATCAGCCCCAGCATTTT
CASSLPNRVRSNQPQHF
>-|medium-sized|TRBJ2-5|TRBV7-2
TGTGCCAGCAGCATCCCGTACCTAGAGACCCAGTACTTC
CASSIPYLETQYF
>-|few|TRBJ2-2|TRBV7-7
TGTGCCAGCAGCCCTAGCTCTCCTGTTCGGGAGCTGTTTTTT
CASSPSSPVRELFF
>TRBD2|many|TRBJ2-7|TRBV9
TGTGCCAGCAGCGAGGGACTAGCGGATAACTACGAGCAGTACTTC
CASSEGLADNYEQYF
>TRBD2|-|TRBJ2-1|TRBV7-2
TGTGCCAGCAGCATGGGGACTAGCGGCTACAATGAGCAGTTCTTC
CASSMGTSGYNEQFF
>TRBD1|medium-sized|TRBJ1-1|TRBV2
TGTGCCAGCAGCTCCATACGGACGACAGGGGGCAACACTGAAGCTTTCTTT
CASSSIRTTGGNTEAFF
>-|medium-sized|TRBJ2-6|TRBV6-5
TGTGCCAGCAGTTCGTTCAGGGGCAGCTCTGGGGCCAACGTCCTGACTTTC
CASSSFRGSSGANVLTF
>TRBD1|large|TRBJ2-7|TRBV12-5
TGTGCTAGTGGTACAGGGACAGTTGGGGCCGAGCAGTACTTC
CASGTGTVGAEQYF
>TRBD2|medium-sized|TRBJ2-3|TRBV6-2/TRBV6-3
TGTGCCAGCAGTTACCCCCGGGACTACCCGACAGATACGCAGTATTTT
CASSYPRDYPTDTQYF
>-|many|TRBJ2-3|TRBV10-1
TGCGCCAGCAGCCCGGCGGGGGCGATAACAGATACGCAGTATTTT
CASSPAGAITDTQYF
>-|medium-sized|TRBJ2-7|TRBV7-2
TGTGCCAGCAGTTTCTCAGCGGACTTATTCTACGAGCAGTACTTC
CASSFSADLFYEQYF
>-|medium-sized|TRBJ1-2|TRBV20-1
TGCAGTGCTAGAGATCAGGAAGGAAGGGGCTACACCTTC
CSARDQEGRGYTF
>-|medium-sized|TRBJ2-4|TRBV5-6
TGTGCCAGCAGTGGGTGGGGGCGATCCAAAAACATTCAGTACTTC
CASSGWGRSKNIQYF
>TRBD1|many|TRBJ1-6|TRBV28
TGTGCCAGCAGACCATCGGGACAGTGGAATTCACCCCTCCACTTT
CASRPSGQWNSPLHF
>-|many|TRBJ1-1|TRBV4-3
TGCGCCAGCAGCCAAGATCGATCGGGTACCTGGAGAGCCTTCTTT
CASSQDRSGTWRAFF
>TRBD2|medium-sized|TRBJ2-3|TRBV20-1
TGCAGTGCCCTGGTTGGGGCGGGAGGCACAGATACGCAGTATTTT
CSALVGAGGTDTQYF
>-|few|TRBJ2-7|TRBV27
TGTGCCAGCAGTTTGAGAGGGAGGTTAGGCGAGCAGTACTTC
CASSLRGRLGEQYF
>TRBD1|medium-sized|TRBJ1-1|TRBV10-3
TGTGCCATCAGTGGATTTCCCGGACAGGGGGGGAACACTGAAGCTTTCTTT
CAISGFPGQGGNTEAFF
>-|medium-sized|TRBJ2-3|TRBV28
TGTGCCAGCAGTTTGGCAAATCTAAATACGCAGTATTTT
CASSLANLNTQYF
>-|medium-sized|TRBJ1-2|TRBV7-2
TGTGCCAGCAGCTTACGGCCAGTCCCAAACTATGGCTACACCTTC
CASSLRPVPNYGYTF
>TRBD1|large|TRBJ1-4|TRBV28
TGTGCCAGCAGTCCTCCGGGACAGTCCCATGAAAAACTGTTTTTT
CASSPPGQSHEKLFF
>-|-|TRBJ1-2|TRBV28
TGTGCCAGCAGCCTCATACCCGTGGACCAAAACTATGGCTACACCTTC
CASSLIPVDQNYGYTF
>TRBD1|medium-sized|TRBJ2-1|TRBV6-6
TGTGCCAGCAGTTATGGGACAGGTTACAATGAGCAGTTCTTC
CASSYGTGYNEQFF
>TRBD2|many|TRBJ2-7|TRBV27
TGTGCCAGCAGTCCACTAGCGGGAGGTTCCTACGAGCAGTACTTC
CASSPLAGGSYEQYF
>-|many|TRBJ1-2|TRBV11-2
TGTGCCAGCAGCTTAGTGCGGCGGCCGATGGGCTACACCTTC
CASSLVRRPMGYTF
>TRBD1|medium-sized|TRBJ1-2|TRBV12-3/TRBV12-4
TGTGCCAGCAGTTTCCGCGACAGGGACTATGGCTACACCTTC
CASSFRDRDYGYTF
>TRBD2|many|TRBJ2-5|TRBV20-1
TGCAGTGGGGCGGGAGAGAGAGAGACCCAGTACTTC
CSGAGERETQYF
>-|many|TRBJ2-5|TRBV4-3
TGCGCCAGCAGCCAAGATTATAAGGGGGAGACCCAGTACTTC
CASSQDYKGETQYF
>-|medium-sized|TRBJ2-3|TRBV30
TGTGCCTGGAGTGTACTCCGAGGGGACACAGATACGCAGTATTTT
CAWSVLRGDTDTQYF
>TRBD2|-|TRBJ2-7|TRBV28
TGTGCCAGCAGACCTAGCGGGAGCTCCTACGAGCAGTACTTC
CASRPSGSSYEQYF
>TRBD1|-|TRBJ2-1|TRBV6-5
TGTGCCAGCAGTTACTATAGAGGGGACAGGGGAGACGGTGAGCAGTTCTTC
CASSYYRGDRGDGEQFF
>-|-|TRBJ1-1|TRBV10-3
TGTGCCATCAGTGAGTCGCCGGGGGCGCGTACTGAAGCTTTCTTT
CAISESPGARTEAFF
>-|many|TRBJ2-5|TRBV7-9
TGTGCCAGCAGCTTTGTCGTCCAAGAGACCCAGTACTTC
CASSFVVQETQYF
>TRBD1|few|TRBJ2-1|TRBV6-5
TGTGCCAGCAGTTACTCGCTGGACAGGGTCAACAATGAGCAGTTCTTC
CASSYSLDRVNNEQFF
>-|medium-sized|TRBJ1-1|TRBV5-1
TGCGCCAGCTCTTCGGTCAGTAGGGACACTGAAGCTTTCTTT
CASSSVSRDTEAFF
>-|medium-sized|TRBJ1-1|TRBV7-6
TGTGCCAGCAGCCATGGGGGAGGGGTTACTGAAGCTTTCTTT
CASSHGGGVTEAFF
>TRBD2|medium-sized|TRBJ2-3|TRBV7-9
TGTGCCAGCAGCCCTTCTCGGACTAGCGGGAGCACAGATACGCAGTATTTT
CASSPSRTSGSTDTQYF
>TRBD1|many|TRBJ2-7|TRBV6-5
TGTGCCAGCAGTTTGGGGACAGGAACCTACGAGCAGTACTTC
CASSLGTGTYEQYF
>-|medium-sized|TRBJ2-7|TRBV5-5
TGTGCCAGCAGCTTACAAACCCCGCCCATGTCATTTTACGAGCAGTACTTC
CASSLQTPPMSFYEQYF
>-|-|TRBJ2-4|TRBV6-6
TGTGCCAGCAGTTACGCAGAAAACATTCAGTACTTC
CASSYAENIQYF
>-|medium-sized|TRBJ1-2|TRBV5-1
TGCGCCAGCAGCTTGGGAGGCGCCTATGGCTACACCTTC
CASSLGGAYGYTF
>-|-|TRBJ1-6|TRBV5-1
TGCGCCAGCAGCCGGGAGGCGAATTCACCCCTCCACTTT
CASSREANSPLHF
>-|medium-sized|TRBJ2-3|TRBV10-3
TGTGCCATCAGCAGGGCCGGGGCGGATACGCAGTATTTT
CAISRAGADTQYF
>TRBD2|many|TRBJ2-6|TRBV6-2/TRBV6-3
TGTGCCAGCAGTTCAACTAGCGGAGTCTCTGGGGCCAACGTCCTGACTTTC
CASSSTSGVSGANVLTF
>-|-|TRBJ2-7|TRBV18
TGTGCCAGCTCCAGAGACGGTTCCTACGAGCAGTACTTC
CASSRDGSYEQYF
>-|medium-sized|TRBJ2-5|TRBV7-9
TGTGCCAGCAGCCACGGTTCAGAGACCCAGTACTTC
CASSHGSETQYF
>-|few|TRBJ1-2|TRBV3-1
TGTGCCAGCAGCCGACGGACAGCCTGGGATGGCTACACCTTC
CASSRRTAWDGYTF
>TRBD1|many|TRBJ2-7|TRBV18
TGTGCCAGCTCACTGGACAGGGCCGGGTCGATATACGAGCAGTACTTC
CASSLDRAGSIYEQYF
>TRBD1|few|TRBJ2-7|TRBV6-5
TGTGCCAGCAGTTCGACAGGGGAACACGAGCAGTACTTC
CASSSTGEHEQYF
>-|-|TRBJ1-2|TRBV19
TGTGCCAGCACCGGGACGGAGCTCTATGGCTACACCTTC
CASTGTELYGYTF
>TRBD1|many|TRBJ1-2|TRBV4-3
TGCGCCAGCAGCCAAGATCATGTGCAGGGGGCGATTGGCTACACCTTC
CASSQDHVQGAIGYTF
>-|-|TRBJ1-2|TRBV12-3/TRBV12-4
TGTGCCAGCAGTTTATCGGGGATTCGGGCTAACTATGGCTACACCTTC
CASSLSGIRANYGYTF
>-|few|TRBJ2-6|TRBV5-1
TGCGCCAGCAGCTTGGGAACAGCTGGGGCCAACGTCCTGACTTTC
CASSLGTAGANVLTF
>TRBD1|-|TRBJ1-1|TRBV12-3/TRBV12-4
TGTGCCAGCAGGGGGACAGCCATGAACACTGAAGCTTTCTTT
CASRGTAMNTEAFF
>TRBD1|few|TRBJ2-7|TRBV28
TGTGCCAGCAGTCCGACCGGGACAGGGACGAACGAGCAGTACTTC
CASSPTGTGTNEQYF
>-|medium-sized|TRBJ2-7|TRBV29-1
TGCAGCGTTGATTTCGGGACCGACGCCTACGAGCAGTACTTC
CSVDFGTDAYEQYF
>-|medium-sized|TRBJ2-6|TRBV7-8
TGTGCCAGCAGCTTAGCGAGGAGCTCTGGGGCCAACGTCCTGACTTTC
CASSLARSSGANVLTF
>-|medium-sized|TRBJ2-1|TRBV6-2/TRBV6-3
TGTGCCAGCACTCTATCCGGGGACTACAATGAGCAGTTCTTC
CASTLSGDYNEQFF
>TRBD1|many|TRBJ1-6|TRBV19
TGTGCCAGTGCGCCGACAGGGGTTAATTCACCCCTCCACTTT
CASAPTGVNSPLHF
>-|medium-sized|TRBJ1-1|TRBV12-5
TGTGCTAGTGCCCAACAGGGTCCGACTGAAGCTTTCTTT
CASAQQGPTEAFF